This T cell receptor (beta chain) was observed in a study of Ad26.COV2.S vaccination and SARS-CoV-2 variants. Treatment denoted: about 20 received Ad26.COV2.S at low or high dose, single or two shots; roughly five received placebo; per-sample allocation not given. The samples date from day 63 after the first vaccine or placebo injection. Libraries were prepared by immunoSEQ multiplex PCR; TCRdb keeps only in-frame clonotypes and omits some of them. The sample has 250,000 to 300,000 clones; about 87% are singletons. This CDR3 is built from 14 residues. V shed 3 bases and J shed 2 bases, with 10 bases lying between them. The germline CDR1 and CDR2 sequences are ENHRY and SYGVKD.

The rearrangement links TRBV10-3 to TRBJ2-5; no clear D. This clonotype was obtained from a person between 18 and 65 years old who received the Ad26.COV2.S COVID-19 vaccine or a placebo. This material consisted of peripheral blood, taken in a trial of Ad26.COV2.S vaccine versus placebo. CDR3 region: CAISELRIQETQYF. In nucleotides, the CDR3 is TGTGCCATCAGTGAACTCAGAATTCAAGAGACCCAGTACTTC.